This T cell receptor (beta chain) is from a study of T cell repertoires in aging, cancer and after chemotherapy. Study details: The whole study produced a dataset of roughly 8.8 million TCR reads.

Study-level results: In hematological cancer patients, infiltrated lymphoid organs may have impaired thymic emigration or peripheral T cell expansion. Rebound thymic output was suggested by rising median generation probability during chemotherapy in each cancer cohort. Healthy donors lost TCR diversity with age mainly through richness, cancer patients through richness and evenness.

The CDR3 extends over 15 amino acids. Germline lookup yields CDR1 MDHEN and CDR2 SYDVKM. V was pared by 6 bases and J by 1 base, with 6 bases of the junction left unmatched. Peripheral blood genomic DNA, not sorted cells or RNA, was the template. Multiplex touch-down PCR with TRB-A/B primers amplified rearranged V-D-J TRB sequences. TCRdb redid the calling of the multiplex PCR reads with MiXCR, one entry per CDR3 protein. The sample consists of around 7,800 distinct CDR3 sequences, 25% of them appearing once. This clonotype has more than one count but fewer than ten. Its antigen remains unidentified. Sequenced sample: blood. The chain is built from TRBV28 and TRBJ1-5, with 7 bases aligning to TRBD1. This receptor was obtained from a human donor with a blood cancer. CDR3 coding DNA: TGTGCCAGCAGGGGACAGCAGGCAAGCAATCAGCCCCAGCATTTT. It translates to CASRGQQASNQPQHF.